A single sample is the source of the 21 T cell receptor beta chains below, sequenced in a study of CD8+ T cells in alopecia areata. It was with CD4, CD8alpha, NKG2D, NKG2ACE and other markers that pooled cutaneous lymph node cells were sorted. As the sequencing template, cDNA was produced by extracting RNA and reverse transcribing it. The repertoire was sequenced with immunoSEQ multiplex PCR; TCRdb's copy has only in-frame clones and lacks some. The sample contains over 250,000 clones, none of them singletons. Material for sequencing was CD4+ T cells sorted from a lymph node. The receptors shown here come from a C3H/HeJ mouse with alopecia areata. As its MHC haplotype, the strain has H2-k.

Comments on this clone: The gene names here belong to mouse. The CDR3 is cut off 4 residues early in the read; its end comes from the germline J gene. The sample contains more than one DNA sequence encoding this CDR3. The chain couples TRBV1 to TRBJ2-3; the match to TRBD2 covers 8 bases. Germline CDR1 is NSQYPW and CDR2 is LRSPGD (reference sequence). V lost 0 bases, J lost 1 base, and 3 bases stayed unmatched. The CDR3 length is 16 residues. The CDR3 sequence is CTCSADGGEGAETLYF. Partial CDR3 DNA: TGCACCTGCAGTGCAGATGGGGGGGAGGGTGCAGAA.

On this clone itself: Mouse names are used for the genes. The CDR3 extends 4 residues past the end of the read, so its final part is completed from the germline J gene. This rearrangement joins TRBV13-1 to TRBJ2-3; D may be TRBD1 (6 bases). Germline V gene lookup returns CDR1 NSHNY and CDR2 SYGAGN. The CDR3 consists of 12 residues. Trimming removed 6 bases at V and 3 bases at J, with 8 bases between. The part of the CDR3 DNA that was read is TGTGCCAGCAACCAGGGGGCAGAA. Translation: CASNQGAE. The whole CDR3 protein reads CASNQGAETLYF.

This clone appeared a few times. The genes are named according to mouse. Coverage ceases 4 residues before the CDR3 finishes, and the germline J gene fills in the end. This same CDR3 is encoded by further DNA sequences in the sample. V usage is TRBV13-1 and J usage is TRBJ2-3, with unresolved D. CDR1 is NSHNY, CDR2 SYGAGN, per germline. CDR3 size: 15 residues. The germline V and J ends were trimmed by 0 bases and 0 bases, with 8 bases remaining between them. CDR3 in amino acids: CASSDAQSSAETLYF. The covered CDR3 bases are TGTGCCAGCAGTGATGCACAGTCGAGTGCAGAA.

This clone has only a few counts. Gene names and germline match the mouse. With the read ending 4 residues before the CDR3 end, the germline J gene is used to fill in that end. Different DNA sequences within this sample yield the same CDR3. The chain recombines TRBV17 with TRBJ2-1; TRBD2 agrees at 8 bases. Germline-derived CDR1 and CDR2 are MNHDT and YYDKIL. This CDR3 is 14 amino acids long. Germline trimming cut 4 bases from V and 1 base from J; bases unmatched to any gene: 0. CDR3: CASSTGGNYAEQFF. Incomplete CDR3 DNA: TGTGCTAGCAGTACTGGGGGGAACTATGCT.

This clone has only a few counts. Here the gene names and germline are mouse. The observed sequence ends 4 residues before the CDR3 terminus, with the missing tail filled in from the germline J gene. The V gene is TRBV19, the J gene TRBJ2-2; perhaps TRBD1 as D (5 bases). Per the germline V gene, CDR1 is FNHDT and CDR2 is SITEND (reference sequence). The ends were cut back, 3 bases at V and 0 bases at J, with 15 bases in the middle. The CDR3 contains 17 residues. The CDR3 bases that were read are TGTGCCAGCAGTAACCCCCTAAAGGGGACAAACACCGGG. This translates into CASSNPLKGTNTG. The full CDR3 protein reads CASSNPLKGTNTGQLYF.

This clone occurred many times. Mouse gene names and germline throughout. The read halts 4 residues ahead of the CDR3 end, with the missing end drawn from the germline J gene. V and J are TRBV17 and TRBJ2-7, with 7 bases identical to TRBD1. The CDR3 has 13 residues. V lost 5 bases to trimming and J lost 3 bases; unmatched junction nucleotides: 4. Germline V gene data show CDR1 as MNHDT and CDR2 as YYDKIL. The CDR3 is CASSPRDSYEQYF. The sequenced CDR3 bases are TGTGCTAGCAGTCCCAGGGACAGCTAT.

The sample holds a few counts of this clone. Gene names and germline match the mouse. With the read ending 4 residues before the CDR3 end, the germline J gene is used to fill in that end. V gene TRBV13-3 combines with J gene TRBJ2-5; D is uncertain. The CDR3 has 13 residues. The germline V gene has CDR1 NNHDY and CDR2 SYVADS. V was trimmed by 7 bases and J by 1 base, leaving 10 bases between them. Incomplete CDR3 DNA: TGTGCCAGCGGTACAGACCACCAAGAC. It specifies CASGTDHQD. The full CDR3 sequence reads CASGTDHQDTQYF.

This clone came up a few times. All gene names here are mouse names. The DNA ends 4 residues before the CDR3 does, and the rest of the CDR3 is filled in from the germline J gene. The chain links TRBV19 to TRBJ2-3, with 8 positions matching TRBD1. Germline values: CDR1 FNHDT, CDR2 SITEND (reference sequence). The CDR3 length is 14 residues. Trimming at V came to 2 bases and at J to 4 bases, leaving 3 bases not matched to a gene. CDR3 region: CASSMAGGTETLYF. Partial CDR3 DNA: TGTGCCAGCAGTATGGCAGGGGGCACAGAA. Combining the CDR3 with reference TRBV19 and TRBJ2-3 gives the whole variable domain GGIITQTPKFLIGQEGQKLTLKCQQNFNHDTMYWYRQDSGKGLRLIYYSITENDLQKGDLSEGYDASREKKSSFSLTVTSAQKNEMAVFLCASSMAGGTETLYFGSGTRLTVL.

Comments on this clone: Each gene name is a mouse one. The read terminates 4 residues before the CDR3 end, so the remaining end is supplied by the germline J gene. The chain joins TRBV13-1 to TRBJ2-2, with 9 bases lining up with TRBD2. Trimming took 5 bases from V and 0 from J; bases not matched to a gene: 5. CDR3 length equals 16 residues. Germline V gene lookup returns CDR1 NSHNY and CDR2 SYGAGN. The CDR3 DNA, read in part, is TGTGCCAGCAGAAGGACTGGGGAAGCAAACACCGGG. Residues: CASRRTGEANTG. The whole CDR3 sequence reads CASRRTGEANTGQLYF.

Concerning this clone itself: These gene names are mouse names. The read ends 4 residues early relative to the CDR3; the germline J gene fills the gap. The J gene is TRBJ1-1, the V gene TRBV17; the match to TRBD1 covers 8 bases. This CDR3 spans 20 amino acids. Germline assignment: CDR1 MNHDT and CDR2 YYDKIL. After removal of 0 bases from V and 0 bases from J, the junction contained 15 bases not matched to a gene. CDR3 amino acids: CASSRDRGVRAGGTNTEVFF. The sequenced CDR3 bases are TGTGCTAGCAGTAGAGATCGAGGGGTACGGGCAGGGGGCACAAACACA.

This clone was seen a few times. Each gene name is a mouse one. Partial CDR3 DNA: TGTGCCAGCAGTGACTACAGCTCC. It codes for CASSDYSS. The whole CDR3 is CASSDYSSDYTF. The rearrangement joins TRBV13-1 to TRBJ1-2, with D unresolved. The CDR3 end lies 4 residues beyond the end of the read and is filled in from the germline J gene. The length of the CDR3 is 12 residues. Germline CDR1 and CDR2: NSHNY and SYGAGN. V was shortened by 2 bases and J by 4 bases, with 6 bases between the two germline ends.

This clone was found a few times. Gene names and germline match the mouse. The sequenced fragment ends 4 residues before the CDR3 boundary, so the rest is inferred from the germline J gene. The J gene is TRBJ2-1, the V gene TRBV1, with D possibly being TRBD1 (6 bases). The CDR3 length is 15 residues. V was clipped by 0 bases and J by 3 bases, with 9 bases between them. Germline assignment: CDR1 NSQYPW and CDR2 LRSPGD (reference sequence). The DNA read from the CDR3 is TGCACCTGCAGTGCAGAGGGACAATCCTATGCT. This sequence encodes CTCSAEGQSYA. The complete CDR3 reads CTCSAEGQSYAEQFF.

This clone appeared a few times. Germline and genes here are mouse. The read halts 4 residues ahead of the CDR3 end, with the missing end drawn from the germline J gene. Different DNA sequences within this sample yield the same CDR3. The chain is built from TRBV13-1 and TRBJ2-3; TRBD2 matches at 8 bases. This CDR3 is built from 16 residues. Germline CDR1 reads NSHNY; CDR2 reads SYGAGN. The V and J ends lost 1 base and 0 bases, in that order; junction bases with no gene match: 4. Incomplete CDR3 DNA: TGTGCCAGCAGTGATTTGGGGGGGGCTAGTGCAGAA. Translated, it gives CASSDLGGASAE. The CDR3 reads in full as CASSDLGGASAETLYF.

This clone was picked up a small number of times. Germline and genes here are mouse. The read ends 4 residues shy of where the CDR3 ends; the end is completed using the germline J gene. The sample holds other DNA sequences that translate to the same CDR3. This sequence joins TRBV31 and TRBJ2-3; D unclear. V was clipped by 0 bases and J by 3 bases, with 7 bases between them. CDR3 length: 13 amino acids. Germline loops: CDR1 GKSSPN, CDR2 SITVG. The CDR3 sequence is CAWSLGWAETLYF. CDR3 bases read: TGTGCCTGGAGTCTAGGCTGGGCAGAA.

Of note for this clone: Genes and germline are mouse. The read falls 4 residues short of the CDR3 end, and the missing part is taken from the germline J gene. The V call is TRBV19, the J call TRBJ1-1, with a possible D match to TRBD1 (6 bases). Germline CDR1 and CDR2: FNHDT and SITEND (reference sequence). The CDR3 has 14 amino acids. The DNA read from the CDR3 is TGTGCCAGCAGTATCCCTGACAGGACGGCA. This sequence encodes CASSIPDRTA. The CDR3 in full is CASSIPDRTAEVFF.

This clone was counted ten times or more. Mouse gene names and germline throughout. The read ends 4 residues before the CDR3 terminus; that terminus is restored from the germline J gene. This same CDR3 is encoded by further DNA sequences in the sample. The chain is built from TRBV12-1 and TRBJ1-2, with a tentative D call TRBD1 (6 bases). This CDR3 is 14 amino acids long. V was shortened by 0 bases and J by 0 bases, with 7 bases between the two germline ends. CDR1 SGHSN and CDR2 HYEKVE come from the germline V gene. CDR3 residues: CASSLPGANSDYTF. Incomplete CDR3 DNA: TGTGCCAGCTCTCTCCCAGGGGCAAACTCC. Looking up the rest from reference TRBV12-1 and TRBJ1-2 gives the full variable domain: DSGVVQSPRHIIKEKGGRSVLTCIPISGHSNVVWYQQTLGKELKFLIQHYEKVERDKGFLPSRFSVQQFDDYHSEMNMSALELEDSAMYFCASSLPGANSDYTFGSGTRLLVI.

Details on this clone: The genes and germline here are from mouse. Sequencing ends 4 residues short of the CDR3 end; the germline J gene provides the rest. The chain links TRBV31 to TRBJ1-1; 7 positions match TRBD1. The CDR3 is made up of 13 amino acids. Germline values: CDR1 GKSSPN, CDR2 SITVG. The part of the CDR3 DNA that was read is TGTGCCTGGAGTCAGGGGGCCAGAACA. It translates to CAWSQGART. The CDR3 in full is CAWSQGARTEVFF. The full variable domain, with the rest looked up from reference TRBV31 and TRBJ1-1, is AQTIHQWPVAEIKAVGSPLSLGCTIKGKSSPNLYWYWQATGGTLQQLFYSITVGQVESVVQLNLSASRPKDDQFILSTEKLLLSHSGFYLCAWSQGARTEVFFGKGTRLTVV.

This clone was observed a handful of times. Gene names follow the mouse nomenclature. The read terminates 4 residues before the CDR3 end, so the remaining end is supplied by the germline J gene. The rearrangement joins TRBV1 to TRBJ2-2; 11 bases line up with TRBD2. V lost 4 bases, J lost 6 bases, and 4 bases stayed unmatched. Germline V gene data show CDR1 as NSQYPW and CDR2 as LRSPGD (reference sequence). The length of the CDR3 is 15 residues. The DNA read from the CDR3 is TGCACCTGCAGTGGGGGACTGGGGGACCCCGGG. Translated, it gives CTCSGGLGDPG. The full CDR3 reads CTCSGGLGDPGQLYF.

As concerns this clone: Gene names and germline match the mouse. With the read ending 4 residues before the CDR3 end, the germline J gene is used to fill in that end. J is TRBJ2-2 and V is TRBV19; 7 bases fit TRBD1. Germline loops: CDR1 FNHDT, CDR2 SITEND (reference sequence). The V and J ends lost 4 bases and 4 bases, in that order; junction bases with no gene match: 16. The CDR3 loop spans 18 amino acids. Partial CDR3 DNA: TGTGCCAGCAGTCCTATAATGAGACAGGGTGGAGGCACCGGG. It encodes CASSPIMRQGGGTG. The full CDR3 protein reads CASSPIMRQGGGTGQLYF.

Concerning this clone itself: Gene names are mouse gene names. Read sequence stops 4 residues before the CDR3 end, and the germline J gene provides the missing end. V is TRBV5 and J is TRBJ2-1; 9 nucleotides agree with TRBD1. CDR3 length: 15 amino acids. The J segment lost 2 bases and the V segment lost 1 base, leaving 0 bases of the junction unmatched. The germline gives CDR1 LGHNA, CDR2 YNLKQL (reference sequence). CDR3: CASSQGQGDYAEQFF. The part of the CDR3 DNA that was read is TGTGCCAGCAGCCAAGGACAGGGGGACTATGCT.

This clone came up a few times. Each gene name is a mouse one. The read gets to within 4 residues of the CDR3 end, and the germline J gene fills in the rest. This rearrangement joins TRBV1 to TRBJ2-2, with TRBD2 identical over 7 bases. Germline loops: CDR1 NSQYPW, CDR2 LRSPGD (reference sequence). With 2 bases clipped from V and 3 bases from J, the junction kept 3 bases outside the gene matches. This CDR3 is 15 amino acids long. The sequenced CDR3 bases are TGCACCTGCAGTGCAATGGGGGGACACACCGGG. It is translated as CTCSAMGGHTG. From start to end, the CDR3 is CTCSAMGGHTGQLYF. The variable domain in full, with the rest retrieved from reference TRBV1 and TRBJ2-2, is VTLLEQNPRWRLVPRGQAVNLRCILKNSQYPWMSWYQQDLQKQLQWLFTLRSPGDKEVKSLPGADYLATRVTDTELRLQVANMSQGRTLYCTCSAMGGHTGQLYFGEGSKLTVL.